This entry lists 9 T cell receptor beta chains sequenced from one sample in a study of blood T cell repertoires in COVID-19. The data were produced by immunoSEQ multiplex PCR, yet TCRdb's version contains in-frame clones alone and is incomplete. The repertoire consists of roughly 44,000 clones, with approximately 90% occurring once and the leading ten covering over 10%. Sequencing input: peripheral blood. Receptor source: a man at least 80 years old with acute or convalescent COVID-19.

This clone was seen once. The chain couples TRBV3-1 (or the pseudogene TRBV3-2) to TRBJ2-2; D call uncertain. Trimming removed 4 bases from V and 2 bases from J, with 5 bases in between. Germline V lookup: CDR1 LGHDT, CDR2 YNNKEL (reference sequence). The CDR3 sequence is 13 residues long. The CDR3 is CASSPVNTGELFF. The CDR3 DNA sequence: TGTGCCAGCAGCCCTGTTAACACCGGGGAGCTGTTTTTT.

The J gene is TRBJ2-3, the V gene TRBV7-2; D is undetermined. V dropped 5 bases and J dropped 4 bases, with 10 bases sitting between them. Per germline, CDR1 SGHTA and CDR2 FQGNSA. This CDR3 spans 13 amino acids. This CDR3 reads CASSLLTPDTQYF. The CDR3, as DNA: TGTGCCAGCAGCCTTCTAACTCCAGATACGCAGTATTTT.

This clone was seen only a few times. The chain combines TRBV9 with TRBJ2-3; TRBD1 is a possible D gene (5 bases). The CDR3 has 14 amino acids. CDR1 and CDR2 from the germline V gene are SGDLS and YYNGEE. The V gene lost 4 bases and the J gene lost 2 bases, with 11 bases spanning the gap. The CDR3 DNA reads as TGTGCCAGCAGCCCCAGCAGGGCCACAGATACGCAGTATTTT. Amino acid sequence: CASSPSRATDTQYF.

This chain joins TRBV7-9 and TRBJ1-4; no definite D call. CDR3 length equals 11 residues. The ends were cut back, 8 bases at V and 5 bases at J, with 6 bases in the middle. CDR1 is SEHNR and CDR2 is FQNEAQ in the germline V gene (reference sequence). The CDR3 sequence is CASGLNEKLFF. As DNA, the CDR3 is TGTGCCAGCGGCCTGAATGAAAAACTGTTTTTT.

This chain connects TRBV13 to TRBJ2-2; TRBD1 matches at 8 bases. The V gene's germline CDR1 is PRHDT and CDR2 FYEKMQ (reference sequence). The CDR3 loop spans 15 amino acids. The V gene end was trimmed by 3 bases and the J gene end by 1 base; junction bases not matched to a gene: 1. The CDR3 DNA sequence: TGTGCCAGCAGCTTGGACAGGGTGAACACCGGGGAGCTGTTTTTT. Amino acids: CASSLDRVNTGELFF.

The chain is built from TRBV7-9 and TRBJ2-1, with 10 nucleotides matching TRBD1. Trimming took 3 bases from V and 5 from J; bases not matched to a gene: 10. Germline CDR1 reads SEHNR; CDR2 reads FQNEAQ (reference sequence). This CDR3 has 17 residues. CDR3 residues: CASSLGKTGGPDNEQFF. CDR3 DNA sequence: TGTGCCAGCAGCTTGGGAAAGACAGGGGGCCCGGACAATGAGCAGTTCTTC.

This clone was counted once. This chain connects TRBV11-2 to TRBJ1-6; no clear D. Trimming removed 5 bases from V and 5 bases from J, with 16 bases in between. The CDR3 runs 16 residues. The V gene's germline CDR1 is SGHAT and CDR2 FQNNGV. The CDR3 spells CASSQRRVWNNSPLHF. CDR3 nucleotide sequence: TGTGCCAGCAGCCAGCGGCGGGTTTGGAATAATTCACCCCTCCACTTT.

This clone was detected only once. The chain recombines TRBV7-8 with TRBJ2-5, with D possibly matching TRBD2 (6 bases). V shed 2 bases and J shed 7 bases, with 14 bases lying between them. The CDR3 contains 14 residues. Germline CDR1 SGHVS, CDR2 FQNEAQ. The CDR3 sequence: CASSLLASGGTQYF. DNA for the CDR3: TGTGCCAGCAGCTTACTAGCGTCGGGCGGGACCCAGTACTTC.

The chain couples TRBV28 to TRBJ2-7; TRBD1 matches at 7 bases. The CDR3 totals 14 residues. The V gene end was trimmed by 7 bases and the J gene end by 4 bases; junction bases not matched to a gene: 10. Germline V gene lookup returns CDR1 MDHEN and CDR2 SYDVKM. This chain's CDR3 is CASNAPRGLYEQYF. Here the CDR3 DNA reads TGTGCCAGCAACGCCCCCAGGGGGTTATACGAGCAGTACTTC.